The rows below give T cell receptor beta chains drawn from one sample of a study of cytomegalovirus exposure and HLA in healthy donors. Sequencing used immunoSEQ multiplex PCR; TCRdb keeps in-frame clones, though not all of them. The sample holds 120,000 or so clones, over 65% seen once. Source material: PBMCs. The receptor set was obtained from a man younger than 30 in good health and CMV-seronegative. The CDR3 runs from the conserved cysteine through the conserved F or W. A D gene is named only where the DNA matches it firmly. For some rows the clone size is stated as once, few or many, or as a class when expanded; others skip it.

D,V,size,J,CDR3,DNA
TRBD1,TRBV13,.,TRBJ2-7,CASRASGTGGNEQYF,TGTGCCAGCAGAGCATCCGGGACAGGGGGGAACGAGCAGTACTTC
.,TRBV11-2,few,TRBJ2-1,CASSLDKAGIYNEQFF,TGTGCCAGCAGCTTAGACAAGGCGGGTATCTACAATGAGCAGTTCTTC
TRBD1,TRBV10-3,few,TRBJ2-5,CAISEGQGRQETQYF,TGTGCCATCAGTGAGGGACAGGGGAGGCAAGAGACCCAGTACTTC
.,TRBV5-1,.,TRBJ2-7,CASSTRDFYEQYF,TGCGCCAGCAGCACCCGGGACTTCTACGAGCAGTACTTC
TRBD1,TRBV28,.,TRBJ2-5,CASSRTGVETQYF,TGTGCCAGCAGTCGCACAGGGGTAGAGACCCAGTACTTC
TRBD1,TRBV5-4,.,TRBJ2-2,CASSSADRGRATGELFF,TGTGCCAGCAGCTCCGCGGACAGGGGGCGCGCAACCGGGGAGCTGTTTTTT
.,TRBV20-1,.,TRBJ2-3,CSSSGGGPRYF,TGCAGCTCCTCTGGAGGGGGCCCCCGGTATTTT
TRBD1,TRBV5-1,once,TRBJ2-3,CASSLPTGDADTQYF,TGCGCCAGCAGCTTACCGACAGGGGACGCAGATACGCAGTATTTT
TRBD1,TRBV7-2,.,TRBJ2-5,CASSTGQGRETQYF,TGTGCCAGCAGCACCGGACAGGGTCGGGAGACCCAGTACTTC
TRBD2,TRBV7-3,once,TRBJ2-3,CASSSTGGGASDTQYF,TGTGCCAGCAGCTCGACGGGAGGGGGGGCCTCAGATACGCAGTATTTT
TRBD2,TRBV18,.,TRBJ2-5,CASFGTTQETQYF,TGTGCCAGCTTCGGGACTACGCAAGAGACCCAGTACTTC
TRBD1,TRBV27,.,TRBJ2-7,CASSSGTGRAYEQYF,TGTGCCAGCAGTTCCGGGACAGGGAGGGCCTACGAGCAGTACTTC
TRBD1,TRBV19,.,TRBJ1-1,CASRVGTGGFRTEAFF,TGTGCCAGTAGGGTCGGGACAGGGGGCTTCAGAACTGAAGCTTTCTTT
.,TRBV19,.,TRBJ2-5,CASSKGGRTETQYF,TGTGCCAGTAGCAAGGGGGGGCGAACGGAGACCCAGTACTTC
.,TRBV9,.,TRBJ2-3,CASSVAAGSTDTQYF,TGTGCCAGCAGCGTAGCTGCGGGGTCGACAGATACGCAGTATTTT
.,TRBV6-5,.,TRBJ1-2,CASSYGADYGYTF,TGTGCCAGCAGTTACGGGGCAGACTATGGCTACACCTTC
TRBD1,TRBV5-1,.,TRBJ1-4,CASSLFRGPNEKLFF,TGCGCCAGCAGCTTGTTTAGGGGGCCTAATGAAAAACTGTTTTTT
TRBD1,TRBV7-2,.,TRBJ1-6,CASSFRGQGRSPLHF,TGTGCCAGCAGCTTCAGGGGGCAAGGGCGTTCACCCCTCCACTTT
.,TRBV18,.,TRBJ2-5,CASSPGGLETQYF,TGTGCCAGCTCACCTGGGGGCCTGGAGACCCAGTACTTC
.,TRBV13,.,TRBJ2-2,CASSPRGTGELFF,TGTGCCAGCAGCCCCCGGGGCACCGGGGAGCTGTTTTTT
.,TRBV7-2,.,TRBJ1-1,CASSTQGADEAFF,TGTGCCAGCAGCACACAGGGAGCGGATGAAGCTTTCTTT
.,TRBV6-1,.,TRBJ1-6,CASSFTAPLHF,TGTGCCAGCAGTTTCACTGCACCCCTCCACTTT
TRBD1,TRBV11-2,.,TRBJ1-2,CASSLGRTGDGYTF,TGTGCCAGCAGCTTAGGGCGGACAGGGGATGGCTACACCTTC
TRBD1,TRBV6-5,once,TRBJ1-6,CASSIRQGNSPLHF,TGTGCCAGCAGCATACGACAGGGGAATTCACCCCTCCACTTT
.,TRBV5-4,.,TRBJ1-1,CASILQGGSTEAFF,TGTGCCAGCATCCTACAGGGAGGGAGCACTGAAGCTTTCTTT
TRBD1,TRBV5-6,once,TRBJ2-4,CASSFWDRESIQYF,TGTGCCAGCAGTTTCTGGGACAGGGAAAGCATTCAGTACTTC
TRBD2,TRBV9,.,TRBJ2-1,CASSVGGGSSYNEQFF,TGTGCCAGCAGCGTAGGGGGGGGTAGCTCCTACAATGAGCAGTTCTTC
TRBD1,TRBV5-1,.,TRBJ2-3,CASSRGQTLDTQYF,TGCGCCAGCAGCAGGGGACAGACCTTGGATACGCAGTATTTT
TRBD1,TRBV4-3,.,TRBJ1-6,CASSQTTGEGNSPLHF,TGCGCCAGCAGCCAAACGACAGGGGAGGGTAATTCACCCCTCCACTTT
TRBD2,TRBV4-1,.,TRBJ2-3,CASSQTSGGDDTQYF,TGCGCCAGCAGCCAAACTAGCGGGGGGGATGATACGCAGTATTTT
.,TRBV10-2,.,TRBJ2-7,CASSELGLSYEQYF,TGCGCCAGCAGTGAGTTGGGACTCTCCTACGAGCAGTACTTC
TRBD1,TRBV19,.,TRBJ1-2,CATTEGALGYTF,TGTGCCACCACCGAGGGGGCCCTGGGCTACACCTTC
TRBD2,TRBV6-1,.,TRBJ2-7,CASSASAGGYEQYF,TGTGCCAGCAGTGCTTCTGCGGGGGGCTACGAGCAGTACTTC
.,TRBV18,.,TRBJ2-7,CASSPGSSSYEQYF,TGTGCCAGCTCTCCGGGGAGCAGCTCCTACGAGCAGTACTTC
TRBD2,TRBV19,.,TRBJ2-7,CASTNEGGYEQHF,TGTGCCAGTACCAACGAGGGAGGGTACGAGCAGCACTTC
TRBD1,TRBV15,.,TRBJ2-7,CATSSGTGLRNEQYF,TGTGCCACCAGCAGCGGGACAGGCCTCAGGAACGAGCAGTACTTC
TRBD2,TRBV27,.,TRBJ2-1,CASSWGLAGAISYNEQFF,TGTGCCAGCAGTTGGGGACTAGCGGGGGCCATCTCCTACAATGAGCAGTTCTTC
TRBD2,TRBV5-1,.,TRBJ2-3,CASSRTSRGNTDTQYF,TGCGCCAGCAGCAGGACTAGTAGAGGAAACACAGATACGCAGTATTTT
.,TRBV4-1,.,TRBJ2-7,CASSQTSSYEQYF,TGCGCCAGCAGCCAGACTAGCTCCTACGAGCAGTACTTC
.,TRBV29-1,.,TRBJ2-3,CSVDRAADTQYF,TGCAGCGTTGACAGGGCAGCAGATACGCAGTATTTT
.,TRBV6-9,.,TRBJ2-1,CASSYRFYSQYSYNEQFF,TGTGCCAGCAGTTATCGGTTCTACTCCCAATACTCCTACAATGAGCAGTTCTTC
TRBD1,TRBV5-6,.,TRBJ1-2,CASRYGTGVGYTF,TGTGCCAGCAGATACGGGACAGGGGTCGGCTACACCTTC
.,TRBV5-6,.,TRBJ2-5,CASSLAPGTQYF,TGTGCCAGCAGCTTGGCGCCGGGGACCCAGTACTTC
TRBD1,TRBV11-2,once,TRBJ1-6,CASSRTGNAYNSPLHF,TGTGCCAGCAGTAGGACAGGGAACGCCTATAATTCACCCCTCCACTTT
TRBD2,TRBV7-6,.,TRBJ2-3,CASKPSGGIDTQYF,TGTGCCAGCAAGCCAAGCGGGGGAATAGATACGCAGTATTTT
TRBD2,TRBV5-1,.,TRBJ2-3,CASSDPSGGLTDTQYF,TGCGCCAGCAGCGACCCTAGCGGGGGTCTCACAGATACGCAGTATTTT
.,TRBV19,.,TRBJ1-2,CASSDTHLYGYTF,TGTGCCAGTAGCGATACACACCTCTATGGCTACACCTTC
.,TRBV4-2,.,TRBJ2-7,CASSQEARFYEQYF,TGTGCCAGCAGCCAAGAGGCGAGGTTCTACGAGCAGTACTTC
.,TRBV7-2,.,TRBJ2-1,CASSLKFGELVEQFF,TGTGCCAGCAGCTTAAAATTCGGGGAACTTGTTGAGCAGTTCTTC